The T cell receptor beta chain under discussion was sequenced for a study of OX40 agonist ivuxolimab in advanced cancers. For the wider study: Ivuxolimab, which targeted the costimulatory receptor OX40 (CD134), was an agonistic, fully human IgG2 monoclonal antibody. Peripheral TCRbeta sequencing was intended to test whether TCR sequence diversity was altered and clonal T-cell expansion was caused by ivuxolimab. In the dose-escalation cohort, 82.7% of patients were male, and the mean age was approximately 60 years, with a range of 23 to 79. The paper describes the monotherapy dose-escalation part (N = 52 patients) of the phase I trial of ivuxolimab. Of the approximately 50 patients in dose escalation, 19 had hepatocellular carcinoma, some 15 had melanoma, 9 had renal cell carcinoma and 9 had head and neck cancer. Patients were allowed to have had prior anti-PD-1, anti-PD-L1 or anti-CTLA-4 therapy, and 40% to 45% of the dose-escalation patients had previously received checkpoint inhibitors. Intravenous ivuxolimab was administered to patients every 2 weeks at six dose levels: 0.01, 0.1, 0.3, 1.5, 3 and 10 mg/kg. Three dose-escalation patients achieved partial responses, one with hepatocellular carcinoma and two with cutaneous melanoma.

Inclusive of the bounding cysteine and phenylalanine, the CDR3 is 15 residues long. Only the CDR3 DNA stays, 45 bases, in frame from base 1. CDR1 and CDR2, looked up from the germline V gene (reference sequence), are SGHNT and YYREEE. Trimming leaves V shorter by 1 base and J shorter by 5 bases, with the junction holding 8 bases beyond the gene matches. To sequence the TCRbeta CDR3 region, genomic DNA was isolated from the sorted cells. The immunoSEQ Assay was used for sequencing of TCRbeta CDR3 regions. The table was pulled from immuneACCESS by TCRdb, which kept in-frame rearrangements only. Such tables lose some clones; where checked, under half of the loss comes from unresolved V genes, and the rest has no known cause. Here the sample has about 70,000 clones; about four fifths occur a single time. 0.85% to 1.3% of the sample is taken by the ten largest. The full study reports these points: On average, CD8+ T cells showed more expanded clones than CD4+ T cells after ivuxolimab. In partial responders in the 0.1-3.0 mg/kg groups, normalized peripheral clonal expansion was found to be among the lowest, especially among CD8+ T cells. Clonal expansion of both CD4+ and CD8+ blood T cells was observed from baseline to week 6 at doses 0.1 to 3.0 mg/kg. The antigen specificity of the peripheral T cells that underwent clonal expansion was not determined. Low levels of normalized T-cell clonal expansion were also seen in some patients who did not respond.

The trial excluded patients who had a history of autoimmune disease or were on systemic immunosuppression. Peripheral blood for TCR sequencing was collected from all dose cohorts at baseline, on cycle 4 day 1, and on cycle 7 day 1. The samples were drawn from a first-in-human, open-label, multicenter phase I dose-escalation trial of ivuxolimab. Adults with locally advanced or metastatic melanoma, renal cell carcinoma, hepatocellular carcinoma or head and neck squamous cell carcinoma were enrolled in the trial. Before TCR sequencing, CD4+ T cells and CD8+ T cells were sorted from peripheral blood as separate populations. As regards this clone: Its antigen remains unidentified. One base away there is no much larger clone; base qualities are not given.

This clonotype originated in an adult with an advanced solid tumor such as melanoma, head and neck, liver or kidney cancer. The rearrangement joined TRBV5-4 to TRBJ2-5; a stretch of 7 junction bases matches TRBD1. The sample consisted of CD4+ or CD8+ T cells sorted from blood, taken in a trial of the OX40 agonist ivuxolimab. The CDR3 has the sequence CASSLPQGRGETQYF. The DNA is TGTGCCAGCAGCTTGCCACAGGGGAGAGGTGAGACCCAGTACTTC. The reference TRBV5-4 and TRBJ2-5 proteins fill in what lies around the CDR3, so the full variable domain reads ETGVTQSPTHLIKTRGQQVTLRCSSQSGHNTVSWYQQALGQGPQFIFQYYREEENGRGNFPPRFSGLQFPNYSSELNVNALELDDSALYLCASSLPQGRGETQYFGPGTRLLVL.